This entry lists 5 T cell receptor beta chains sequenced from one sample in a study of cytomegalovirus exposure and HLA in healthy donors. A multiplex PCR was run with 60 Vbeta primers and 13 Jbeta primers. Repertoires were generated with immunoSEQ multiplex PCR, while TCRdb's copy carries only in-frame clones and drops some. The sample comprises 130,000 to 150,000 clones, more than 70% of which are singletons, and around 1.9% rests with the top ten. Sample: PBMCs. The receptors come from a woman in her forties in good health and CMV-seronegative.

V usage is TRBV18 and J usage is TRBJ2-1; 12 bases line up with TRBD2. Unmatched junction bases numbered 7, after V lost 2 bases and J lost 8 bases. The CDR3 is 16 amino acids. Germline lookup yields CDR1 KGHSH and CDR2 LQKENI. The CDR3 DNA is TGTGCCAGCTCACCAAGGCTAGCGGGGGGGATCGATGAGCAGTTCTTC. This translates into CASSPRLAGGIDEQFF.

The rearrangement links TRBV6-5 to TRBJ1-5; D remains ambiguous. Trimming pared 7 bases from V and 3 bases from J, leaving 7 bases between. CDR3 length: 12 residues. Germline assignment: CDR1 MNHEY and CDR2 SVGAGI. For the CDR3, the DNA is TGTGCCAGCAACTTCCTCAATCAGCCCCAGCATTTT. It specifies CASNFLNQPQHF.

The genes are TRBV7-8 and TRBJ1-2; 7 nucleotides line up with TRBD1. The CDR3 is 14 amino acids. Germline CDR1 SGHVS, CDR2 FQNEAQ. V was pared by 4 bases and J by 0 bases, with 2 bases of the junction left unmatched. The CDR3 protein is CASSWDRTNYGYTF. Written as DNA, the CDR3 is TGTGCCAGCAGCTGGGACAGAACTAACTATGGCTACACCTTC.

This clone has just one count. V gene TRBV6-5 combines with J gene TRBJ2-5, with a tentative D call TRBD2 (6 bases). CDR1 is MNHEY and CDR2 is SVGAGI in the germline V gene. The CDR3 runs to 13 residues. V was shortened by 3 bases and J by 5 bases, with 10 bases between the two germline ends. CDR3 amino acids: CASSYGGRETQYF. The CDR3 DNA sequence: TGTGCCAGCAGTTATGGAGGGAGGGAGACCCAGTACTTC.

The rearrangement links TRBV2 to TRBJ2-7, with D tentatively TRBD1 (6 bases). V lost 7 bases and J 4 bases, leaving 11 bases between the germline ends. CDR3 length equals 12 residues. Germline loops: CDR1 SNHLY, CDR2 FYNNEI. This chain's CDR3 is CASTGERYEQYF. Here the CDR3 DNA reads TGTGCCAGCACAGGGGAGAGGTACGAGCAGTACTTC.